Listed below are T cell receptor beta chains from one sample, sequenced in a study of tumor and adjacent non-tumor tissue in lung cancer. TCRdb ran MiXCR on the multiplex PCR reads and lists one entry per CDR3 protein. Of over 100,000 distinct CDR3 sequences listed, around 75% were seen once; the top ten hold 37%. Sequencing was performed on lung tumor tissue. The receptors come from a woman in her sixties or seventies with non-small cell lung cancer. Both conserved end residues are part of each CDR3. A D gene is named only where the DNA matches it firmly. Size tells how often a clone was seen (once, few, many) or the class of an expanded clone, and some rows leave it out.

>TRBJ2-1|TRBV6-2/TRBV6-3|few|-
CASSGNRLNPYNEQFF
TGTGCCAGCAGTGGGAATAGACTGAACCCCTACAATGAGCAGTTTTTC
>TRBJ1-5|TRBV11-2|-|-
CASSLERGQAQHF
TGTGCCAGCAGCTTAGAAAGGGGTCAGGCCCAGCATTTT
>TRBJ1-2|TRBV13|-|-
CASSLRTVGYAF
TGTGCCAGCAGCTTAAGGACAGTTGGCTACGCCTTC
>TRBJ2-5|TRBV20-1|-|-
CSGEGDSGETQYF
TGCAGTGGGGAGGGGGACAGTGGAGAGACCCAGTACTTC
>TRBJ2-1|TRBV6-5|-|-
CANSYHPSGEDNEQLF
TGTGCCAACAGTTACCACCCCTCGGGGGAAGACAATGAGCAGCTCTTC
>TRBJ1-4|TRBV4-3|-|-
CASSQGRGRLNGKLFF
TGCGCCAGCAGCCAAGGTCGAGGAAGGCTGAATGGAAAACTGTTTTTT
>TRBJ1-2|TRBV4-2|-|TRBD1
CAMSQVSRGYGYTF
TGTGCCATGAGCCAAGTCTCCAGGGGGTATGGCTACACCTTC
>TRBJ2-1|TRBV6-2/TRBV6-3|-|TRBD2
CASCYSTSGGGEQFF
TGTGCCAGCTGCTACTCGACTAGCGGGGGGGGTGAGCAGTTCTTC
>TRBJ2-1|TRBV20-1|-|TRBD2
CSVPDAAMTSGRGKQFF
TGCAGTGTCCCTGATGCCGCGATGACTAGCGGGAGAGGCAAGCAGTTCTTC
>TRBJ2-5|TRBV14|-|-
CASSQSTQEAQYF
TGTGCCAGCAGCCAGTCAACTCAAGAGGCCCAGTACTTC
>TRBJ1-3|TRBV7-3|-|-
CASSGRKEEGNTLYF
TGTGCCAGCAGCGGTCGAAAGGAGGAAGGAAACACCTTATATTTT
>TRBJ2-1|TRBV11-3|-|TRBD2
CASRLGLTSGSHNEQLF
TGTGCCAGCCGCTTAGGGTTGACTAGCGGGAGCCACAATGAACAGTTATTC
>TRBJ1-2|TRBV6-5|once|TRBD1
CASSYLTGRGYTF
TGTGCCAGCAGTTACTTGACAGGGAGGGGCTACACTTTC
>TRBJ2-1|TRBV20-1|-|-
CSAGALGVDNEQFF
TGCAGTGCTGGGGCGCTAGGGGTTGACAATGAGCAGTTCTTC
>TRBJ1-2|TRBV11-2|-|-
CASGALRGGSYSF
TGTGCCAGCGGCGCCCTCAGAGGCGGTAGCTACTCCTTC
>TRBJ1-2|TRBV29-1|-|-
CSDGDEIFDGYTF
TGCAGCGATGGGGATGAGATTTTTGATGGCTACACCTTC
>TRBJ2-1|TRBV20-1|-|-
CSARLQGGSPYSEQFF
TGCAGTGCTAGACTTCAAGGGGGATCACCCTACAGTGAGCAGTTCTTC
>TRBJ2-1|TRBV6-2/TRBV6-3|-|TRBD2
CACAGGGSSYNEQFF
TGTGCCTGCGCTGGGGGAGGGAGTTCCTACAATGAGCAGTTCTTC
>TRBJ2-3|TRBV6-2/TRBV6-3|-|-
CASSLQTTDTQYF
TGTGCCAGCAGTCTCCAAACCACAGATACGCAGTATTTT
>TRBJ2-1|TRBV12-3/TRBV12-4|many|TRBD2
CASSSTSGLYNEQFF
TGTGCCAGCAGCTCGACTAGCGGGCTCTACAATGAGCAGTTCTTC
>TRBJ1-2|TRBV5-4|-|-
CASSLRKDGAYGCTF
TGTGCCAGCAGCTTGCGGAAGGATGGAGCCTATGGCTGCACCTTC
>TRBJ2-5|TRBV4-3|-|-
CASSQDHHDVETQYF
TGCGCCAGCAGTCAAGATCATCATGATGTGGAGACCCAGTACTTC
>TRBJ1-6|TRBV20-1|-|-
CSATKQSRGSPPHF
TGCAGTGCTACTAAACAGAGCCGGGGGTCACCCCCCCACTTT
>TRBJ2-2|TRBV11-2|-|TRBD2
CASSARLAGAGELFF
TGTGCCAGCAGCGCACGACTAGCGGGAGCCGGGGAGCTGTTTTTT
>TRBJ1-1|TRBV4-1|-|-
CVSSQGQTEVFF
TGCGTCAGCAGCCAAGGACAGACTGAAGTTTTCTTT
>TRBJ1-4|TRBV6-5|many|-
CASRSLATNEKLFF
TGTGCCAGCAGGTCACTTGCAACTAATGAAAAACTGTTTTTT
>TRBJ2-5|TRBV28|-|TRBD2
CASSPSGGGVQETQYF
TGTGCCAGCAGTCCCTCGGGAGGGGGAGTACAAGAGACCCAGTACTTC
>TRBJ2-3|TRBV29-1|-|TRBD1
CSAEERDRGSDTLYF
TGCAGCGCTGAAGAACGGGACAGGGGCTCAGATACGCTATATTTT
>TRBJ2-7|TRBV12-3/TRBV12-4|-|-
CVSSFAEAEQYF
TGTGTCAGCAGTTTTGCGGAGGCAGAGCAGTACTTC
>TRBJ2-6|TRBV19|few|-
CASIRGGSGANVLTF
TGTGCCAGTATCCGAGGGGGCTCTGGGGCCAACGTCCTGACTTTC
>TRBJ2-7|TRBV20-1|many|-
CSARGAGQRVRSYEQYF
TGCAGTGCCAGAGGCGCAGGCCAAAGAGTTAGATCCTACGAGCAGTACTTC
>TRBJ2-2|TRBV20-1|-|-
CSANRQIGGLFF
TGCAGTGCTAATAGACAGATCGGGGGGCTGTTTTTT
>TRBJ1-5|TRBV12-3/TRBV12-4|-|-
CASTLERLNQPQHF
TGTGCCAGTACACTGGAAAGGCTAAATCAGCCCCAGCATTTT
>TRBJ1-3|TRBV28|-|-
CASTTGGLISGKTIYF
TGTGCCAGCACAACCGGAGGTCTCATCTCTGGAAAGACCATATATTTT
>TRBJ1-2|TRBV12-3/TRBV12-4|many|-
CASSPTANYGYTF
TGTGCCAGCAGTCCTACAGCTAACTATGGCTACACCTTC
>TRBJ2-5|TRBV12-3/TRBV12-4|-|-
CARSLAQGNKETQYF
TGTGCACGCAGTTTAGCGCAGGGAAACAAAGAGACTCAATACTTC
>TRBJ2-3|TRBV6-6|-|-
CASGPRGAYTQYF
TGTGCATCCGGGCCTAGGGGGGCATATACGCAGTATTTT
>TRBJ2-1|TRBV11-2|-|TRBD2
CASSLGMGLAGANNEQFF
TGTGCCAGCAGCTTAGGAATGGGACTAGCGGGGGCTAACAATGAGCAGTTCTTC
>TRBJ1-5|TRBV6-6|-|-
CTSSPESYQPQHF
TGTACCAGCAGCCCGGAATCATATCAGCCCCAGCATTTT
>TRBJ2-2|TRBV6-2/TRBV6-3|-|-
CVSSYTRQRANTGELFF
TGTGTCAGCAGTTACACCCGACAGAGGGCCAACACTGGGGAGCTGTTTTTT
>TRBJ2-3|TRBV20-1|-|TRBD2
CSVRIPPRLAGIRTDTQYF
TGCAGTGTTAGAATCCCACCGCGACTAGCGGGGATACGCACAGATACGCAGTATTTT
>TRBJ1-5|TRBV12-3/TRBV12-4|-|-
CASSHLDNQPQHF
TGTGCCAGCAGTCACCTGGACAATCAGCCCCAGCATTTT
>TRBJ2-7|TRBV20-1|-|-
CSARDVQGRDVQYF
TGCAGTGCTAGAGATGTACAGGGTAGAGATGTGCAGTACTTC
>TRBJ2-5|TRBV11-3|-|-
CTRKSRESQETQYF
TGTACCAGGAAAAGTCGGGAGTCCCAAGAGACCCAGTACTTC
>TRBJ2-5|TRBV28|-|TRBD1
CASSKRQGVMETQYF
TGTGCCAGCAGTAAAAGACAGGGGGTTATGGAGACCCAGTACTTC
>TRBJ1-1|TRBV5-4|few|-
CASSLGTLNTEVFF
TGTGCCAGCAGCCTCGGCACACTGAACACTGAAGTTTTCTTT
>TRBJ1-1|TRBV11-2|-|-
CASSLVQGNAEAFF
TGTGCCAGCAGCTTAGTTCAGGGGAATGCTGAAGCTTTCTTT
>TRBJ2-4|TRBV4-3|few|-
CASSHADGRNIQYF
TGCGCCAGCAGCCACGCGGACGGAAGAAACATTCAGTACTTC
>TRBJ1-4|TRBV7-9|-|-
CASRSQRTNEKLFF
TGTGCCAGCAGAAGCCAGAGAACTAATGAAAAACTGTTTTTT
>TRBJ2-7|TRBV20-1|-|-
CSAILPEEGVGYEQYF
TGCAGTGCTATCCTACCCGAGGAGGGGGTGGGTTACGAACAGTACTTC